A single sample is the source of the 12 T cell receptor beta chains below, sequenced in a study of cytomegalovirus exposure and HLA in healthy donors. Amplification used 60 Vbeta primers and 13 Jbeta primers. Generated by immunoSEQ multiplex PCR, the TCRdb table keeps only in-frame clones and is missing some. The sample yields fewer than 200,000 clones, roughly 72% seen once. Sequenced sample: PBMCs. The receptor set was obtained from a man aged 40-55 years in good health and CMV-seropositive.

The table lists this clone with a few counts. The CDR3 loop is CASSPLRQETGELFF. Written as DNA, the CDR3 is TGTGCCAGCTCACCATTGCGACAGGAGACCGGGGAGCTGTTTTTT. The V gene is TRBV18, the J gene TRBJ2-2; possible D gene TRBD1, 6 bases. Per germline, CDR1 KGHSH and CDR2 LQKENI. The germline V and J ends were trimmed by 2 bases and 5 bases, with 12 bases remaining between them. The CDR3 consists of 15 residues.

The V gene is TRBV13, the J gene TRBJ2-3; 7 bases are shared with TRBD2. Germline trimming cut 1 base from V and 6 bases from J; bases unmatched to any gene: 4. Germline CDR1 and CDR2: PRHDT and FYEKMQ (reference sequence). The CDR3 sequence is 14 residues long. The CDR3 protein is CASSLAGRGDTQYF. The CDR3 DNA is TGTGCCAGCAGCTTAGCAGGGCGGGGGGATACGCAGTATTTT.

Only a few counts were recorded for this clone. The rearrangement joins TRBV13 to TRBJ2-7, with no clear D. The CDR3 has 14 amino acids. From germline, CDR1 is PRHDT and CDR2 FYEKMQ (reference sequence). V gave up 0 bases and J gave up 3 bases, with 9 bases separating them. The CDR3: CASSLGTVDYEQYF. The CDR3 DNA follows: TGTGCCAGCAGCTTAGGCACAGTAGACTACGAGCAGTACTTC.

V usage is TRBV7-9 and J usage is TRBJ1-1; 9 bases fit TRBD1. CDR3 size: 16 residues. Trimming at V came to 2 bases and at J to 5 bases, leaving 9 bases not matched to a gene. Germline V gene sequence: CDR1 SEHNR, CDR2 FQNEAQ (reference sequence). The CDR3 DNA follows: TGTGCCAGCAGCTTAAGTGGACAGGGGAGTGGGACTGAAGCTTTCTTT. Its translation: CASSLSGQGSGTEAFF.

The genes are TRBV5-1 and TRBJ2-3; the match to TRBD2 covers 14 bases. V dropped 3 bases and J dropped 2; count of bases not matched to a gene: 8. Germline assignment: CDR1 SGHRS and CDR2 YFSETQ. The CDR3 spans 18 residues. CDR3 sequence (DNA): TGCGCCAGCAGCTGGGGGACTAGCGGGGGCACTATCACAGATACGCAGTATTTT. Protein product: CASSWGTSGGTITDTQYF.

CDR3 loop: CASSQGAVMETQYF. The CDR3 DNA reads as TGCGCCAGCAGCCAGGGGGCTGTTATGGAGACCCAGTACTTC. The V gene is TRBV4-1, the J gene TRBJ2-5; D might be TRBD1 (6 bases). CDR3 size: 14 residues. From germline, CDR1 is MGHRA and CDR2 YSYEKL. V gave up 3 bases and J gave up 5 bases, with 13 bases separating them.

The V call is TRBV19, the J call TRBJ1-2, with TRBD1 identical over 8 bases. In germline, CDR1 is LNHDA, CDR2 SQIVND (reference sequence). This CDR3 is 15 amino acids long. The trim removed 7 bases at V and 4 bases at J, leaving 11 bases unmatched. CDR3 region: CASIQTGEEIYGYTF. CDR3 DNA: TGTGCCAGTATCCAGACAGGGGAGGAAATCTATGGCTACACCTTC. The variable domain in full, with the rest retrieved from reference TRBV19 and TRBJ1-2, is DGGITQSPKYLFRKEGQNVTLSCEQNLNHDAMYWYRQDPGQGLRLIYYSQIVNDFQKGDIAEGYSVSREKKESFPLTVTSAQKNPTAFYLCASIQTGEEIYGYTFGSGTRLTVV.

V gene TRBV6-1 combines with J gene TRBJ1-2, with TRBD1 matching over 7 bases. V was pared by 6 bases and J by 2 bases, with 9 bases of the junction left unmatched. The length of the CDR3 is 15 residues. From germline, CDR1 is MNHNS and CDR2 SASEGT. CDR3 amino acids: CASRITGDSNYGYTF. The CDR3 region has the DNA TGTGCCAGCAGGATAACAGGGGACTCCAACTATGGCTACACCTTC.

J is TRBJ2-3 and V is TRBV14; 11 bases are shared with TRBD2. The CDR3 length is 15 residues. Trimming at V came to 6 bases and at J to 0 bases, leaving 2 bases not matched to a gene. Looked up from germline, CDR1 is SGHDN and CDR2 is FVKESK. The CDR3 is CASRSSGGSTDTQYF. The CDR3 DNA is TGTGCCAGCAGATCTAGCGGGGGGAGCACAGATACGCAGTATTTT.

The chain joins TRBV18 to TRBJ1-5; D not resolved. The CDR3 totals 17 residues. Trimming cost V 6 bases and J 1 base, with 19 bases left between them. Germline CDR1 KGHSH, CDR2 LQKENI. This CDR3 reads CASSLESSLRSNQPQHF. CDR3 bases: TGTGCCAGCTCCCTCGAATCCTCTCTAAGAAGCAATCAGCCCCAGCATTTT.

This chain uses TRBV7-9 with TRBJ1-5, with TRBD1 as a possible D gene (6 bases). The CDR3 loop spans 15 amino acids. The germline CDR1 and CDR2 sequences are SEHNR and FQNEAQ (reference sequence). Deletions cut 5 bases from V and 4 bases from J, with 15 bases between. The CDR3, as DNA: TGTGCCAGCAGCCCGGGTGGCAGGGGAAATCAGCCCCAGCATTTT. Its protein product is CASSPGGRGNQPQHF.

The chain carries TRBV6-1 and TRBJ1-4; D possibly corresponds to TRBD1 (5 bases). The CDR3 runs to 16 residues. Germline V gene sequence: CDR1 MNHNS, CDR2 SASEGT. V was cut by 3 bases and J by 4 bases, with 15 bases left in between. CDR3 nucleotides: TGTGCCAGCAGTGAGGTTTGGGGGAGGGGTAATGAAAAACTGTTTTTT. This sequence encodes CASSEVWGRGNEKLFF.